This TCR beta chain was sequenced in a study of T cells in Graves' hyperthyroidism and ophthalmopathy. Study results and limitations: Before onset, by a median of approximately 5.9 months, the model predicted ophthalmopathy.

V lost 1 base and J lost 3; bases outside the gene matches: 3. The CDR3 length is 15 residues. Germline V gene data show CDR1 as MNHEY and CDR2 as SVGAGI. At least ten counts were recorded for this clonotype. Its specificity is unknown. The TCR beta CDR3 regions underwent amplification using RNA transcripts as the source. A set of HTBI primers served as the primers for a first-round RT-PCR of the TCR CDR3. TCRdb re-called the multiplex PCR reads through MiXCR, storing one row per CDR3 protein. The sample lists 350,000 or so distinct CDR3 sequences; 15% to 20% were seen once. The V and J genes are TRBV6-5 and TRBJ2-7; 10 bases match TRBD1. This clonotype was obtained from a woman between 40 and 50 years old with Graves' ophthalmopathy. Specimen: blood. CDR3: CASSYYGDRGYEQYF. CDR3 sequence (DNA): TGTGCCAGCAGTTACTACGGGGACAGGGGCTACGAGCAGTACTTC.